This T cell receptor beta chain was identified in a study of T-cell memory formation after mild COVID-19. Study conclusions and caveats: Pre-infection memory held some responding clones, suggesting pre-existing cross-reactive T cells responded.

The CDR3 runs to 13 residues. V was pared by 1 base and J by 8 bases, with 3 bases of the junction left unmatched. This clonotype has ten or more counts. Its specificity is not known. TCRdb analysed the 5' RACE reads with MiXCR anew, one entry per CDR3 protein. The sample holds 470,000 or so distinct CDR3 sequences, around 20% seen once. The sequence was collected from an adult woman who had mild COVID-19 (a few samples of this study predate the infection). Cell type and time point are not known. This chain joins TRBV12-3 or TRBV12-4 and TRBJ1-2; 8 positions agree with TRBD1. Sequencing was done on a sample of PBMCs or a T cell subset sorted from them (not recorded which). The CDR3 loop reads CASSLGQGRGYTF. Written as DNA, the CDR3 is TGTGCCAGCAGTTTAGGACAGGGGCGCGGCTACACCTTC.